This is a list of T cell receptor beta chains from one sample in a study of regulatory T cells in long-lasting Graves disease. Each CDR3 protein is one row after TCRdb ran MiXCR on the multiplex PCR reads. The repertoire consists of fewer than 350,000 distinct CDR3 sequences, with roughly 18% occurring once and the leading ten covering less than 45%. The sample consisted of peripheral blood mononuclear cells (PBMCs), taken at new diagnosis, from a patient treated with antithyroid drugs. The receptor source for this set is a female donor with Graves disease. Each CDR3 is given without its conserved first and last residue. Fields, in order: V gene, clone size, CDR3 protein. Only part of the rows carry a size: once, few, many, or a class if the clone is expanded.

TRBV7-8 - ASSIGPQGPYEQY
TRBV19 many ASNNRGQRITDTQY
TRBV6-2/TRBV6-3 - ASTDPGLAGFNEQF
TRBV25-1 many ASSGTVLEAF
TRBV6-2/TRBV6-3 many ACRTSGYEQY
TRBV4-2 few ASSRTSGTVGELF
TRBV27 many ASSRIAGEGTDTQY
TRBV28 - ASSSPGQGATGANVLT
TRBV2 - ASSYRQPGNQPQH
TRBV27 many ASSLQGGQSYEQY
TRBV11-2 many ASSLGQEPNSPLH
TRBV12-3/TRBV12-4 many ASSFGDLLNQPQH
TRBV20-1 few SARESMSGYT
TRBV5-4 many ASSDGGRSYEQY
TRBV7-2 many ASTSARGGLLNTEAF
TRBV4-2 few ASSHLPGLAGGQAKNIQY
TRBV2 many ASSTWTSETQY
TRBV28 few ASSSLFETGVRNIQY
TRBV2 many ASRGRLRAKNIQY
TRBV2 many ASSEEGTGVNEQF
TRBV12-5 many ASGPGHSEEKLF
TRBV3-1 many ASSQDSGLGMSEQF
TRBV18 many ASSPGLSNQPQH
TRBV28 few ASSWTPDEDTQY
TRBV6-1 many ASTFDPPVMAEAF
TRBV9 - ASSVGGNGRSSYNEQF